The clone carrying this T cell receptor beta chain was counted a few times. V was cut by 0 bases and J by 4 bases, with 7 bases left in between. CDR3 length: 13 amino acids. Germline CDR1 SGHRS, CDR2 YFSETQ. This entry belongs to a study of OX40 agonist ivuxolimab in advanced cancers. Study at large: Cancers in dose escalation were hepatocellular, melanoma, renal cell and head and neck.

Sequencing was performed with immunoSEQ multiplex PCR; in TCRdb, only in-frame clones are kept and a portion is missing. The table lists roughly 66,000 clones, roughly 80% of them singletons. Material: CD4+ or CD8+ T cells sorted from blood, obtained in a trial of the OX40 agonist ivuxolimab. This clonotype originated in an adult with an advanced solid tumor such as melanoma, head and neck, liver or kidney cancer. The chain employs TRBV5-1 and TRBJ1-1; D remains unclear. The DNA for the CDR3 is TGCGCCAGCAGCTTGGCGGAGGCCACTGAAGCTTTCTTT. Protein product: CASSLAEATEAFF.